A selection of T cell receptor beta chains follows, all from one sample in a study of T cells in Graves' hyperthyroidism and ophthalmopathy. TCRdb reanalysed the multiplex PCR reads using MiXCR and keeps one entry per CDR3 protein. Of almost 500,000 distinct CDR3 sequences listed, 22% are singletons. The sample consisted of blood. Receptor source: a woman in her 70s with Graves' ophthalmopathy. Both conserved end residues are part of each CDR3. D genes are given only for firm matches. Expanded clones get a size class; other rows say once, few or many, or leave the size out.

D,length,size,V,J,DNA,CDR3
.,15,many,TRBV6-1,TRBJ2-4,TGTGCCAGCAGTTCTAGTCGGTTGGCCAAAAACATTCAGTACTTC,CASSSSRLAKNIQYF
.,14,few,TRBV19,TRBJ1-6,TGTGCCAGTAGGCCGGACCCCTATAATTCACCCCTCCACTTT,CASRPDPYNSPLHF
TRBD2,15,.,TRBV10-1,TRBJ2-1,TGCGCCAGCAGAACCAGGTGGCGGGAGTCAGGGGAGCAGTTCTTC,CASRTRWRESGEQFF
.,15,.,TRBV28,TRBJ1-6,TGTGCCAGCAGTCCCTCGGACAGTGTAGTTTCACCCCTCCACTTT,CASSPSDSVVSPLHF
TRBD1,14,.,TRBV30,TRBJ1-2,TGTGCCTTATTAGCAGCCGGGACAGATTATGGCTACACCTTC,CALLAAGTDYGYTF
.,14,many,TRBV12-3/TRBV12-4,TRBJ1-2,TGTGCCAGCAGTTTAAGGGCAGGGAACTATGGCTACACCTTC,CASSLRAGNYGYTF
.,14,many,TRBV6-6,TRBJ1-1,TGTGCCAGCAGTTACGTGGGGGGGCCGGGGGAAGCTTTCTTT,CASSYVGGPGEAFF
.,14,many,TRBV12-3/TRBV12-4,TRBJ1-2,TGTGCCAGCAGTACCGCGCTGGGTAACTATGGCTACACCTTC,CASSTALGNYGYTF
.,16,.,TRBV6-2/TRBV6-3,TRBJ1-4,TGTGCCAGCAAAACGGGACACCTTGCAACTAATGAAAAACTGTTTTTT,CASKTGHLATNEKLFF
TRBD1,15,once,TRBV18,TRBJ1-1,TGTGCCAGCTCACCAGTTGGACAGGGAGCTCTTTCGGCTTTCTTT,CASSPVGQGALSAFF
TRBD2,15,.,TRBV4-3,TRBJ2-2,TGCGCCAGCAGCCAAGATAGCCGGGGGGGGCTGGAGCTGTTTTTT,CASSQDSRGGLELFF
TRBD2,14,many,TRBV2,TRBJ2-3,TGTGCCAGCAGTGAACTAGCGGGCAGAGATACGCAGTATTTT,CASSELAGRDTQYF
TRBD1,15,.,TRBV6-1,TRBJ2-3,TGTGCCAGCAATACCGCCGGGACAGGGAAAGATACGCAGTATTTT,CASNTAGTGKDTQYF
TRBD2,16,many,TRBV12-3/TRBV12-4,TRBJ2-7,TGTGCCAGCAGAGTCGGACTAGCGGGAAGTCACGGCGAGCAGTACTTC,CASRVGLAGSHGEQYF
.,11,.,TRBV6-1,TRBJ2-5,TGTGCCAGCAGCACAACAGGCAAAACGTACTTC,CASSTTGKTYF
.,15,few,TRBV28,TRBJ1-1,TGTGCCAGCACCCCTTTTGCAGGGTGGCCCCCGGAAGCTTTCTTT,CASTPFAGWPPEAFF
TRBD1,14,many,TRBV28,TRBJ1-1,TGTGCCACCAATCGACAGGGGGTTTTATCAGGTGCTTTCTTT,CATNRQGVLSGAFF
.,14,.,TRBV7-9,TRBJ1-1,TGTGCCAGCAGCTTAGGTGATGCGGACACTGAAGCTTTCTTT,CASSLGDADTEAFF
.,15,.,TRBV11-2,TRBJ2-3,TGTGCCAGCAGCTTTGGGGTACCTAGCACAGATACGCAGTATTTT,CASSFGVPSTDTQYF
.,13,many,TRBV2,TRBJ2-2,TGTGCCAGCATTGAGGGAGGCACCGGGGAGCTGTTTTTT,CASIEGGTGELFF
TRBD1,15,few,TRBV11-2,TRBJ2-7,TGTGCCAGCAGCTCCCCGAACAGGGGGGACTACGAGCAGTACTTC,CASSSPNRGDYEQYF
.,12,few,TRBV2,TRBJ2-7,TGTGCCAGCAGGTCTAATTACTACGAGCAGTACTTC,CASRSNYYEQYF
.,15,.,TRBV6-1,TRBJ2-7,TGTGCCAGCAGTTCGGCCCGGACGGGACTCTACGAGCAGTACTTC,CASSSARTGLYEQYF
.,16,few,TRBV18,TRBJ1-2,TGTGCCAGCTCACTGACCGGGGGAACTCCTAACTATGGCTACACCTTC,CASSLTGGTPNYGYTF
.,14,few,TRBV20-1,TRBJ2-2,TGCAGTGCTAAACGCGGAGGAGGAGGCGGGGAGCTGTTTTTT,CSAKRGGGGGELFF
.,17,many,TRBV28,TRBJ2-3,TGTGCCAGCAGTTTCCCGGGAGCGTCTCGCAACACAGATACGCAGTATTTT,CASSFPGASRNTDTQYF
TRBD1,16,.,TRBV28,TRBJ2-7,TGTGCCAGCAGTTTGGGTGACAGGGTTTCCCCCTACGAGCAGTACTTC,CASSLGDRVSPYEQYF
TRBD1,16,.,TRBV28,TRBJ2-2,TGTGCCAGCAGTCCCTTCAGGGGGCCCGGCACCGGGGAGCTGTTTTTT,CASSPFRGPGTGELFF
TRBD1,15,many,TRBV2,TRBJ2-3,TGTGCCAGCAGTCCGACAACAGGGGGCGCGGATACGCAGTATTTT,CASSPTTGGADTQYF
TRBD1,14,.,TRBV18,TRBJ1-1,TGTGCCAGCTCCCAGGAGACAGGGACGACTGAAGCTTTCTTT,CASSQETGTTEAFF
.,14,.,TRBV6-1,TRBJ1-2,TGTGCCAGCAAAGGACCGATAGCTAACTATGGCTACACCTTC,CASKGPIANYGYTF
.,15,.,TRBV5-6,TRBJ2-3,TGTGCCAGCAGCCAAGGACAGCACAGCACAGATACGCAGTATTTT,CASSQGQHSTDTQYF
TRBD2,18,.,TRBV6-2/TRBV6-3,TRBJ2-3,TGTGCCAGCAGCCACGGGAGACGGGGACTAAGTGGATCAGATACGCAGTATTTT,CASSHGRRGLSGSDTQYF
.,13,.,TRBV20-1,TRBJ2-2,TGCAGTGCTAATGTTTTTTCGACCGGGGAGCTGTTTTTT,CSANVFSTGELFF
TRBD2,12,.,TRBV6-2/TRBV6-3,TRBJ2-4,TGTGCCAGCGAGACTAGCGATAACATTCAGTACTTC,CASETSDNIQYF
TRBD1,13,many,TRBV3-1,TRBJ1-2,TGTGCCAGCAGCCGCGGACAGGGGAAGGGCTACACCTTC,CASSRGQGKGYTF
TRBD1,13,.,TRBV10-3,TRBJ1-5,TGTGCCATCAGTACAGGGGGGAATCAGCCCCAGCATTTT,CAISTGGNQPQHF
TRBD2,14,few,TRBV7-9,TRBJ2-2,TGTGCCAGCAGCTTAGAACTAGCGACCGGGGAGCTGTTTTTT,CASSLELATGELFF
.,15,many,TRBV12-3/TRBV12-4,TRBJ2-2,TGTGCCAGCAGCCGGACACCCTCGAACACCGGGGAGCTGTTTTTT,CASSRTPSNTGELFF
.,13,.,TRBV5-1,TRBJ2-3,TGCGCCAGCACGGGGCAGGACACAGATACGCAGTATTTT,CASTGQDTDTQYF